The next 14 T cell receptor beta chains were all read from a single sample in a study of blood T cells in healthy people across ages. A second PCR of 7 to 11 cycles used a sample-barcoded 5' primer and a J-beta primer mix. Each CDR3 protein is one row after TCRdb ran MiXCR on the 5' RACE reads. This sample has about 640,000 distinct CDR3 sequences, with under 65% found just once. What was sequenced was blood. The source is a man aged 60-69 years in good health.

V is TRBV5-1 and J is TRBJ2-3; D remains unclear. CDR1 SGHRS and CDR2 YFSETQ come from the germline V gene. This CDR3 spans 12 amino acids. V lost 6 bases and J lost 2, with 7 bases in between. CDR3 DNA: TGCGCCAGCAACCGAGACACAGATACGCAGTATTTT. It codes for CASNRDTDTQYF.

A remark on this clonotype: A clone one base away is much larger, so this may be a read error. This rearrangement joins TRBV20-1 to TRBJ2-1, with D possibly being TRBD1 or TRBD2 (5 bases each). Trimming removed 0 bases from V and 0 bases from J, with 9 bases in between. CDR3 length: 15 amino acids. Germline CDR1 is DFQATT and CDR2 is SNEGSKA (reference sequence). This chain's CDR3 is CSARDSGSSYNEQFF. The CDR3 DNA follows: TGCAGTGCTAGAGATTCAGGGAGCTCCTACAATGAGCAGTTCTTC.

As to this clonotype: This sequence may be a read error, since a much larger clone differs from it by one base. The chain employs TRBV20-1 and TRBJ2-1; D might be TRBD1 or TRBD2, each matching 6 bases. The CDR3 spans 13 residues. CDR1 and CDR2 (germline): DFQATT, SNEGSKA (reference sequence). The V end was cut by 4 bases, the J end by 7 bases, with 14 bases between. CDR3 in DNA: TGCAGTGCTACAGGGGCGGGGACTAATGAGCAGTTCTTC. Encoded protein: CSATGAGTNEQFF.

V usage is TRBV7-7 and J usage is TRBJ1-6; no reliable D call. The CDR3 covers 16 residues. CDR1 and CDR2 (germline): SSHAT, FNYEAQ (reference sequence). V lost 0 bases and J lost 5, with 11 bases in between. The CDR3 DNA sequence: TGTGCCAGCAGCTTAGCGAGGAGTTCCCATAATTCACCCCTCCACTTT. As protein: CASSLARSSHNSPLHF. Looking up the rest from reference TRBV7-7 and TRBJ1-6 gives the full variable domain: GAGVSQSPRYKVTKRGQDVTLRCDPISSHATLYWYQQALGQGPEFLTYFNYEAQPDKSGLPSDRFSAERPEGSISTLTIQRTEQRDSAMYRCASSLARSSHNSPLHFGNGTRLTVT.

The chain carries TRBV9 and TRBJ2-5, with TRBD1 matching over 7 bases. V gave up 1 base and J gave up 2 bases; unmatched junction bases: 2. This CDR3 contains 14 residues. CDR1 SGDLS and CDR2 YYNGEE come from the germline V gene. CDR3 coding DNA: TGTGCCAGCAGCGTAAAGGGGGCGCAAGAGACCCAGTACTTC. Its protein product is CASSVKGAQETQYF.

The V call is TRBV2, the J call TRBJ2-5; no clear D gene. The CDR3 is 13 amino acids. V was pared by 5 bases and J by 5 bases, with 12 bases between. Germline CDR1 SNHLY, CDR2 FYNNEI. Here the CDR3 reads CASSRAVGETQYF. In nucleotides, the CDR3 is TGTGCCAGCAGTCGAGCAGTGGGTGAGACCCAGTACTTC.

V usage is TRBV20-1 and J usage is TRBJ1-2; 11 positions match TRBD1. The junction had 10 bases not matched to a gene; V was cut back by 6 bases and J by 4 bases. The CDR3 has 15 residues. Germline CDR1 and CDR2: DFQATT and SNEGSKA (reference sequence). The CDR3 loop is CSAPRTGGGSYGYTF. In DNA, the CDR3 is TGCAGTGCGCCGAGGACAGGGGGCGGAAGCTATGGCTACACCTTC.

This clonotype was detected only a few times. This chain uses TRBV5-1 with TRBJ2-7; D gene uncertain. Per germline, CDR1 SGHRS and CDR2 YFSETQ. This CDR3 spans 14 amino acids. Trimming pared 4 bases from V and 0 bases from J, leaving 11 bases between. CDR3 sequence (DNA): TGCGCCAGCAGCCCGGAATGGGTCTCCTACGAGCAGTACTTC. The encoded protein is CASSPEWVSYEQYF. Full variable domain (outside the CDR3, taken from reference TRBV5-1 and TRBJ2-7): KAGVTQTPRYLIKTRGQQVTLSCSPISGHRSVSWYQQTPGQGLQFLFEYFSETQRNKGNFPGRFSGRQFSNSRSEMNVSTLELGDSALYLCASSPEWVSYEQYFGPGTRLTVT.

The chain is built from TRBV7-2 and TRBJ1-5, with no clear D. The CDR3 runs 14 residues. The V gene lost 5 bases and the J gene lost 2 bases, with 10 bases spanning the gap. Looked up from germline, CDR1 is SGHTA and CDR2 is FQGNSA. As DNA, the CDR3 is TGTGCCAGCAGCGCCCATATTGGCAATCAGCCCCAGCATTTT. Its protein product is CASSAHIGNQPQHF.

This sequence joins TRBV7-2 and TRBJ2-3, with D hard to call. In germline, CDR1 is SGHTA, CDR2 FQGNSA. The CDR3 has 14 amino acids. With 2 bases removed from V and 2 bases from J, the gap between germline ends came to 8 bases. The CDR3 DNA sequence: TGTGCCAGCAGCTTATCGGCCTACACAGATACGCAGTATTTT. Protein: CASSLSAYTDTQYF.

Concerning this clonotype: Since the CDR3 does not end with the conserved phenylalanine or tryptophan, this likely comes from a read error. The DNA is omitted, as the CDR3 cannot be located on it reliably, and the CDR3 follows TCRdb's listing. The chain links TRBV3-1 to TRBJ2-5; the listed D gene, TRBD1, was not tested against the DNA. The CDR3 region is 17 residues in length, termini included. Per the germline V gene, CDR1 is LGHDT and CDR2 is YNNKEL (reference sequence). CDR3 sequence: CASSQGGAGAQETQYFG.

This clonotype has just a few counts. The chain carries TRBV29-1 and TRBJ1-2, with D maybe TRBD1 (6 bases). CDR3 size: 17 residues. Germline V gives CDR1 SQVTM, CDR2 ANQGSEA. V dropped 3 bases and J dropped 4 bases, with 24 bases sitting between them. Written as DNA, the CDR3 is TGCAGCGTTGATCCCCCCCTCGGGACACAGGGAGGCTATGGCTACACCTTC. Protein: CSVDPPLGTQGGYGYTF.

This clonotype was seen at least ten times. The chain couples TRBV12-3 or TRBV12-4 to TRBJ2-3; D not resolved. V was shortened by 7 bases and J by 0 bases, with 8 bases between the two germline ends. The CDR3 spans 13 residues. CDR3 in DNA: TGTGCCAGCACCACCGTAAGCACAGATACGCAGTATTTT. Amino acid sequence: CASTTVSTDTQYF.

V is TRBV4-1 and J is TRBJ1-1, with D hard to call. The germline V and J ends were trimmed by 1 base and 1 base, with 10 bases remaining between them. The CDR3 runs to 15 residues. Germline CDR1 and CDR2: MGHRA and YSYEKL. CDR3 sequence reads: CASSQVPGRNTEAFF. The CDR3 region has the DNA TGCGCCAGCAGCCAAGTTCCCGGGAGGAACACTGAAGCTTTCTTT.